The 11 T cell receptor beta chains given below trace back to one sample, sequenced in a study of CD8+CD57+ T cells in acquired aplastic anemia. By flow cytometry, patients selected for sequencing had shown an expansion of CD8+CD57+ cells. Using genomic DNA as the template, TCR beta VDJ and CDR3 profiling was carried out. TCRdb re-called the reads through MiXCR, storing one row per CDR3 protein. The repertoire holds about 40,000 distinct CDR3 sequences, over 55% seen once, with roughly three fifths in the top ten. The sample taken for sequencing was sorted CD4+, CD8+, or CD8+CD57+ T cells (not recorded which) from PBMCs. The origin of the receptors is a human donor with aplastic anemia.

The chain joins TRBV5-1 to TRBJ1-5; 8 bases map to TRBD1. Unmatched junction bases numbered 9, after V lost 4 bases and J lost 3 bases. CDR1 SGHRS and CDR2 YFSETQ come from the germline V gene. The CDR3 is made up of 16 amino acids. CDR3 in amino acids: CASSLSGQGFNQPQHF. DNA for the CDR3: TGCGCCAGCAGCCTAAGCGGACAGGGCTTCAATCAGCCCCAGCATTTT. Full variable domain (remainder filled in from reference TRBV5-1 and TRBJ1-5): KAGVTQTPRYLIKTRGQQVTLSCSPISGHRSVSWYQQTPGQGLQFLFEYFSETQRNKGNFPGRFSGRQFSNSRSEMNVSTLELGDSALYLCASSLSGQGFNQPQHFGDGTRLSIL.

This clonotype was seen many times. The chain combines TRBV7-3 with TRBJ2-2; TRBD1 matches 8 bases. CDR3 length: 14 amino acids. The J segment lost 3 bases and the V segment lost 5 bases, leaving 2 bases of the junction unmatched. CDR1 is SGHTA and CDR2 is FQGTGA in the germline V gene. CDR3 bases: TGTGCCAGCAGCCCCAGGGGGCACACCGGGGAGCTGTTTTTT. This codes for CASSPRGHTGELFF.

The chain joins TRBV25-1 to TRBJ2-3; D is unclear. Trimming pared 1 base from V and 9 bases from J, leaving 11 bases between. Germline V gives CDR1 MGHDK, CDR2 SYGVNS. The CDR3 extends over 13 amino acids. CDR3 nucleotides: TGTGCCAGCAGTGAATTAGGTGGCGTGACGCAGTATTTT. This sequence encodes CASSELGGVTQYF.

The chain employs TRBV10-1 and TRBJ1-2; D perhaps matches TRBD1 (6 bases). V was pared by 3 bases and J by 6 bases, with 14 bases between. This CDR3 contains 14 residues. The germline V gene encodes CDR1 WNHNN and CDR2 SYGVQD (reference sequence). As DNA, the CDR3 is TGCGCCAGCAGTGAAAACAGGGAGGGGAATGGCTACACCTTC. As protein: CASSENREGNGYTF.

This clonotype was seen just once. The gene calls are TRBV5-6 and TRBJ1-5; D is undetermined. The CDR3 spans 15 residues. V was clipped by 0 bases and J by 0 bases, with 7 bases between them. CDR1 and CDR2 (germline): SGHDT, YYEEEE. CDR3 loop: CASSLGQNSNQPQHF. The CDR3 DNA is TGTGCCAGCAGCTTGGGGCAGAATAGCAATCAGCCCCAGCATTTT.

This sequence joins TRBV10-3 and TRBJ2-5, with D tentatively TRBD2 (5 bases). V was trimmed by 2 bases and J by 4 bases, leaving 11 bases between them. The CDR3 covers 14 residues. Germline V gives CDR1 ENHRY, CDR2 SYGVKD. This CDR3 reads CAISEMGRRETQYF. The DNA for the CDR3 is TGTGCCATCAGTGAGATGGGGAGACGAGAGACCCAGTACTTC.

The chain employs TRBV7-2 and TRBJ2-7; 7 nucleotides agree with TRBD1. Germline V gene data show CDR1 as SGHTA and CDR2 as FQGNSA. The trim removed 0 bases at V and 10 bases at J, leaving 3 bases unmatched. This CDR3 has 12 amino acids. CDR3 DNA sequence: TGTGCCAGCAGCTTAGCACACAGGGGACAGTACTTC. This translates into CASSLAHRGQYF.

This clonotype came up once. The V gene is TRBV7-2, the J gene TRBJ1-2, with a weak D call TRBD1 (5 bases). From germline, CDR1 is SGHTA and CDR2 FQGNSA. The CDR3 runs to 11 residues. V was shortened by 6 bases and J by 8 bases, with 10 bases between the two germline ends. Here the CDR3 DNA reads TGTGCCAGCAGTAATCGGGGGGGCTACACCTTC. Amino acid sequence: CASSNRGGYTF.

This clonotype was detected ten times or more. The V gene is TRBV6-1, the J gene TRBJ2-7; TRBD1 matches at 9 bases. This CDR3 has 17 amino acids. CDR1 is MNHNS, CDR2 SASEGT, per germline. The V gene end was trimmed by 4 bases and the J gene end by 3 bases; junction bases not matched to a gene: 13. DNA for the CDR3: TGTGCCAGCAGTGGGCTACCGGGACAGGGAGATAGCTACGAGCAGTACTTC. Protein product: CASSGLPGQGDSYEQYF.

The chain uses TRBV5-1 and TRBJ1-5; a possible D gene is TRBD1 (5 bases). The germline gives CDR1 SGHRS, CDR2 YFSETQ. V was clipped by 3 bases and J by 5 bases, with 12 bases between them. This CDR3 has 14 residues. Here the CDR3 reads CASSYGTGDQPQHF. CDR3 in DNA: TGCGCCAGCAGCTACGGGACGGGAGATCAGCCCCAGCATTTT.

This clonotype has only one observation. The chain has TRBV15 and TRBJ2-5; a possible D gene is TRBD1 (6 bases). The CDR3 covers 14 residues. The germline V gene encodes CDR1 LNHNV and CDR2 YYDKDF (reference sequence). V was pared by 8 bases and J by 2 bases, with 15 bases between. CDR3 residues: CATPASGHQETQYF. The CDR3 bases are TGTGCCACCCCGGCCTCGGGACATCAAGAGACCCAGTACTTC.